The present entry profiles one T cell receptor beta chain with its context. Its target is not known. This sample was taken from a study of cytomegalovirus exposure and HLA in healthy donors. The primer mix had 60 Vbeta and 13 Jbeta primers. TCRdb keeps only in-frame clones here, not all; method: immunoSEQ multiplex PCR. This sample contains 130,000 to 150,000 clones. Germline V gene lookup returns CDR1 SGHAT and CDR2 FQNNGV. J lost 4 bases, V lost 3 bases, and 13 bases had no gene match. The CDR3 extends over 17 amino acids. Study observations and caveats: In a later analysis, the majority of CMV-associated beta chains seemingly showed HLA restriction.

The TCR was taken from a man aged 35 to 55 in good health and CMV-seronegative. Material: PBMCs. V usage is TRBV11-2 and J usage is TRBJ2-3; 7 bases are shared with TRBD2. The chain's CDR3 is CASSFRTSWFGPDTQYF. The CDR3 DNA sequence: TGTGCCAGCAGCTTCCGGACTAGTTGGTTTGGCCCAGATACGCAGTATTTT.